In its sample, the clone carrying this T cell receptor beta chain was seen once. The method was immunoSEQ multiplex PCR; TCRdb's version includes in-frame clones alone and lacks a portion of them. The table shows around 330,000 clones, with over 75% occurring only once. The CDR3 has 14 amino acids. J gave up 5 bases and V 5 bases, and 8 bases lay outside the gene matches. From germline, CDR1 is SGHVS and CDR2 FQNEAQ. The data were taken from a study of blood T cell repertoires in COVID-19. Sequencing was carried out using peripheral blood. The clonotype was recovered from a woman between 50 and 59 years old with active or convalescent COVID-19. The V call is TRBV7-8, the J call TRBJ1-1, with TRBD1 matching over 7 bases. The CDR3 protein is CASSLRHRGTEAFF. The CDR3 nucleotides read TGTGCCAGCAGCCTAAGACACAGGGGAACTGAAGCTTTCTTT.